This TCR beta chain was captured in a study of blood T cells in healthy people across ages. At the level of the study: About one barcoded beta molecule per two T cells came from capture by template switching.

Primed by a sample-barcoded 5' primer and a J-beta primer mix, a second PCR proceeded for 7 to 11 cycles. Each of the cDNA molecules was tagged by a template-switch adaptor with 12 random nucleotides. TCRdb passed the 5' RACE reads through MiXCR, listing each CDR3 protein once. The sample has fewer than 800,000 distinct CDR3 sequences; about 21% are singletons. This clonotype was seen only a few times. The antigen remains undetermined. The length of the CDR3 is 14 residues. The junction had 2 bases not matched to a gene; V was cut back by 3 bases and J by 2 bases. Germline V lookup: CDR1 SGHRS, CDR2 YFSETQ. Every participating donor contributed about 10 milliliters of peripheral blood through a draw. General study points: Unknown donor CMV status possibly confounded expanded clonotype changes.

The TCR was taken from a man between 65 and 85 years old in good health. The sample taken for sequencing was blood. V is TRBV5-1 and J is TRBJ2-3; 8 bases line up with TRBD1. DNA of the CDR3: TGCGCCAGCAGCTCACAGGGGGACACAGATACGCAGTATTTT. This codes for CASSSQGDTDTQYF.